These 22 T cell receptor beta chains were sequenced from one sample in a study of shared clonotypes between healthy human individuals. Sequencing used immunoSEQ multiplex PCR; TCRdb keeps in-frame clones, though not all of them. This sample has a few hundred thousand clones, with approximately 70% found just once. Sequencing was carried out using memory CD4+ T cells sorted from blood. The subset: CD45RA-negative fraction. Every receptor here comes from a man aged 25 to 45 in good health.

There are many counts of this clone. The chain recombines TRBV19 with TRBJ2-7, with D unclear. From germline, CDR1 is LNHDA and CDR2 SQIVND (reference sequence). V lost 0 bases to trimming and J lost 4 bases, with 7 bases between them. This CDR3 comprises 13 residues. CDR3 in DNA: TGTGCCAGTAGTATAGATTCGCGGTACGAGCAGTACTTC. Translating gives CASSIDSRYEQYF.

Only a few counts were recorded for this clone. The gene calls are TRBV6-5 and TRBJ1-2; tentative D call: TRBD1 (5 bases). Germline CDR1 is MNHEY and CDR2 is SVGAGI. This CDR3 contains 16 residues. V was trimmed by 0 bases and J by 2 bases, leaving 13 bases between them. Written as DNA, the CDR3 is TGTGCCAGCAGTTACTCGGTAGCAGGGCCAAACTATGGCTACACCTTC. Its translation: CASSYSVAGPNYGYTF.

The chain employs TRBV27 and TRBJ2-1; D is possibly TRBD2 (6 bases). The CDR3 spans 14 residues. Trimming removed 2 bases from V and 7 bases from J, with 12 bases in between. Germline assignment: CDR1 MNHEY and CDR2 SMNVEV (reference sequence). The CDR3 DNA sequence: TGTGCCAGCAGTTTACTGGGGGGAACAAATGAGCAGTTCTTC. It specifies CASSLLGGTNEQFF.

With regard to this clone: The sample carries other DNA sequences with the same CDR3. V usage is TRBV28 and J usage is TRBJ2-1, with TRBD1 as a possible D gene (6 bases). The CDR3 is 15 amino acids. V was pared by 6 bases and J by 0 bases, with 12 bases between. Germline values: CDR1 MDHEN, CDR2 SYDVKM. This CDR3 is CASSLRGSSYNEQFF. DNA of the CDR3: TGTGCCAGCAGCCTCAGGGGAAGCTCCTACAATGAGCAGTTCTTC.

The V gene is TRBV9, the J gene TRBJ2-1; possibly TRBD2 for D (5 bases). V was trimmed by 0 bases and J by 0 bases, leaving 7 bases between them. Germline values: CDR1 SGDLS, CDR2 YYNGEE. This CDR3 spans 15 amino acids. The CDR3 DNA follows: TGTGCCAGCAGCGTAGGGGCGGGCTCCTACAATGAGCAGTTCTTC. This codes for CASSVGAGSYNEQFF. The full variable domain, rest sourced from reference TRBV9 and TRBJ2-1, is DSGVTQTPKHLITATGQRVTLRCSPRSGDLSVYWYQQSLDQGLQFLIQYYNGEERAKGNILERFSAQQFPDLHSELNLSSLELGDSALYFCASSVGAGSYNEQFFGPGTRLTVL.

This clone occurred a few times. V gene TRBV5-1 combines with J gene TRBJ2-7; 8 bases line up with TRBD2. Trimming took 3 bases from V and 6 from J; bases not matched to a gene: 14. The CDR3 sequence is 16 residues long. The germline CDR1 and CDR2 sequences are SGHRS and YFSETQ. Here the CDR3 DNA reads TGCGCCAGCAGCTCCTCCGGGGGGGCGGTGCGGGGCGAGCAGTACTTC. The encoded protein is CASSSSGGAVRGEQYF.

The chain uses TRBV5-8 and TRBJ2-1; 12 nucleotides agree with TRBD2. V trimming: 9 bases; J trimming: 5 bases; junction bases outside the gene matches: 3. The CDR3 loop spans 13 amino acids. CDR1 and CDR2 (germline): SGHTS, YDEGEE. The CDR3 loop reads CATRTSGDNEQFF. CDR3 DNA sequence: TGTGCCACCCGGACTAGCGGGGACAATGAGCAGTTCTTC.

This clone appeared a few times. The DNA for the CDR3 is TGCGCCAGCAGCTTGAACAGCTTCTCTGGGGCCAACGTCCTGACTTTC. Amino acid sequence: CASSLNSFSGANVLTF. This rearrangement joins TRBV5-1 to TRBJ2-6, with D uncertain. CDR1 SGHRS and CDR2 YFSETQ come from the germline V gene. This CDR3 spans 16 amino acids. Trimming removed 1 base at V and 0 bases at J, with 8 bases between. Using reference TRBV5-1 and TRBJ2-6 for the parts outside the CDR3, the full variable domain is KAGVTQTPRYLIKTRGQQVTLSCSPISGHRSVSWYQQTPGQGLQFLFEYFSETQRNKGNFPGRFSGRQFSNSRSEMNVSTLELGDSALYLCASSLNSFSGANVLTFGAGSRLTVL.

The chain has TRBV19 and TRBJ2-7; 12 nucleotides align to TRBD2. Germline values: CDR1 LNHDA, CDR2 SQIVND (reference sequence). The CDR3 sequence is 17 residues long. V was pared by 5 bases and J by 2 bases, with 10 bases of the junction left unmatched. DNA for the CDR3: TGTGCCAGTAGTCCCAGGCTAGCGGGAGGGCCTGCCTACGAGCAGTACTTC. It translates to CASSPRLAGGPAYEQYF.

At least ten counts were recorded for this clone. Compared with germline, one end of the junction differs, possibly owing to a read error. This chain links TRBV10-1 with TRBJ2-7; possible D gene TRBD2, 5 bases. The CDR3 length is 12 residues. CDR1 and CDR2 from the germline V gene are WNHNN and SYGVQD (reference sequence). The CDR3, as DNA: TGCGCCAGCCCCTTGGACTCCCACGAGCAGTACTTC. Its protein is CASPLDSHEQYF.

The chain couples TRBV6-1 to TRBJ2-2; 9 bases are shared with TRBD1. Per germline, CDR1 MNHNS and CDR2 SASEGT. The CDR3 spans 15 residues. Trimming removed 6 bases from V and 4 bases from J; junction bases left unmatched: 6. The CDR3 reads CASRRTGEVTGELFF. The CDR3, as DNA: TGTGCCAGCAGGCGGACAGGGGAAGTCACCGGGGAGCTGTTTTTT.

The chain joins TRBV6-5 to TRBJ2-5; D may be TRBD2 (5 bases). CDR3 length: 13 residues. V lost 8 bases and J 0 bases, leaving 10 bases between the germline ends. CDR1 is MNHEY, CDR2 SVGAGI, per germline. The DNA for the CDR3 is TGTGCCAGCCGCGGGTCACACCAAGAGACCCAGTACTTC. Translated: CASRGSHQETQYF.

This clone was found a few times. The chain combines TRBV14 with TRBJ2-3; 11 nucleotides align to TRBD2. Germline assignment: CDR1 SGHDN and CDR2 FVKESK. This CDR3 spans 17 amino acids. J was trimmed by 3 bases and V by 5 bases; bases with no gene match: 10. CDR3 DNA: TGTGCCAGCAGCTGGGATCTAGCGGGAGGTGGAACAGATACGCAGTATTTT. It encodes CASSWDLAGGGTDTQYF.

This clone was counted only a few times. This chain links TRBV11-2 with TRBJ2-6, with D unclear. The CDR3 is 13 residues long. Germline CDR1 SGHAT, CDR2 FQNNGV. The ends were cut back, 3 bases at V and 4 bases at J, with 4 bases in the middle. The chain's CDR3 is CASSLGGANVLTF. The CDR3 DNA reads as TGTGCCAGCAGCTTGGGAGGGGCCAACGTCCTGACTTTC.

CDR3 in amino acids: CASSYQGTSGTDTQYF. The CDR3 DNA follows: TGTGCCAGCAGCTACCAGGGGACTAGCGGCACAGATACGCAGTATTTT. The chain uses TRBV7-2 and TRBJ2-3; 10 bases align to TRBD2. This CDR3 is built from 16 residues. V trimming: 4 bases; J trimming: 1 base; junction bases outside the gene matches: 5. Germline CDR1 is SGHTA and CDR2 is FQGNSA.

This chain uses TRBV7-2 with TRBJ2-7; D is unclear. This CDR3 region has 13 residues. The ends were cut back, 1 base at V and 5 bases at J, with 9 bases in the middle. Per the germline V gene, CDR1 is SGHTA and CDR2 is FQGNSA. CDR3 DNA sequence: TGTGCCAGCAGCTTAGTAGGTCAGAACGAGCAGTACTTC. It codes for CASSLVGQNEQYF.

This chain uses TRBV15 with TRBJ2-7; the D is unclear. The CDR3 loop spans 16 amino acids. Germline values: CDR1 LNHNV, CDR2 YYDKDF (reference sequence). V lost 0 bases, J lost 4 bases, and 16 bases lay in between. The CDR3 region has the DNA TGTGCCACCAGCAGAGAGTTAAATAGGTTTCAATACGAGCAGTACTTC. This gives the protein CATSRELNRFQYEQYF.

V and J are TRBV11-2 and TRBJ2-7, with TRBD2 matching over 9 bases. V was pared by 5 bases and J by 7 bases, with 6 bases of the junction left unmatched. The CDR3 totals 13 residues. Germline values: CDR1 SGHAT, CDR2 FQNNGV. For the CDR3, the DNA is TGTGCCAGCAGCAAAGGGACTAGCCGAGAGCAGTACTTC. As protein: CASSKGTSREQYF.

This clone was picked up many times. The chain's CDR3 is CASSDQGGTDTQYF. CDR3 DNA sequence: TGCGCCAGCAGTGACCAGGGCGGCACAGATACGCAGTATTTT. The chain carries TRBV10-2 and TRBJ2-3; D might be TRBD1 (5 bases). CDR1 and CDR2 from the germline V gene are WSHSY and SAAADI. Trimming removed 3 bases from V and 1 base from J, with 8 bases in between. This CDR3 contains 14 residues.

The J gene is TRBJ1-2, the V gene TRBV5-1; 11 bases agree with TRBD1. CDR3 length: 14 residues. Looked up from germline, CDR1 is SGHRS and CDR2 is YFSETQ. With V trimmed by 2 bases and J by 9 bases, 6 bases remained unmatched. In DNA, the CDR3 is TGCGCCAGCAGCTTTGGGACAGGGGGTCGAAGCTACACCTTC. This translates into CASSFGTGGRSYTF. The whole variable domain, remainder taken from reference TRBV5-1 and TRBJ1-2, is KAGVTQTPRYLIKTRGQQVTLSCSPISGHRSVSWYQQTPGQGLQFLFEYFSETQRNKGNFPGRFSGRQFSNSRSEMNVSTLELGDSALYLCASSFGTGGRSYTFGSGTRLTVV.

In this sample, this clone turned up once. The CDR3 spells CASSSGGSGRLEQFF. Written as DNA, the CDR3 is TGCGCCAGCAGCTCCGGTGGTAGCGGGAGGCTGGAGCAGTTCTTC. This sequence joins TRBV5-1 and TRBJ2-1; TRBD2 matches at 10 bases. CDR3 length equals 15 residues. V lost 3 bases and J lost 10; bases outside the gene matches: 10. CDR1 is SGHRS, CDR2 YFSETQ, per germline.

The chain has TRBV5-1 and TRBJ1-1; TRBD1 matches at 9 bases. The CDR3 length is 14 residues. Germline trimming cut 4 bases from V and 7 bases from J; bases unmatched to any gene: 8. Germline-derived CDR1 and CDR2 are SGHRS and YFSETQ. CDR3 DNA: TGCGCCAGCAGCGCCGGGACAGGGTTCCGTGAAGCTTTCTTT. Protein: CASSAGTGFREAFF.